Sequencing of this T cell receptor beta chain was carried out in a study of OX40 agonist ivuxolimab in advanced cancers. In the study overall: Earlier treatment with anti-PD-1, anti-PD-L1 or anti-CTLA-4 was permitted, and over 35% had received some. The study's findings and limits: Blood T cells, both CD4+ and CD8+, expanded clonally by week 6 at 0.1 to 3.0 mg/kg.

With 6 bases clipped from V and 2 bases from J, the junction kept 3 bases outside the gene matches. Looked up from germline, CDR1 is MNHNY and CDR2 is SVGAGI (reference sequence). This CDR3 comprises 14 residues. In regard to this clone: Its specificity is unknown.

Here immunoSEQ multiplex PCR was the method, and the copy in TCRdb shows in-frame clones only, minus some. The repertoire holds some 110,000 clones, with 90% as singletons. The sequence was collected from an adult with an advanced solid tumor such as melanoma, head and neck, liver or kidney cancer. The V gene is TRBV6-6, the J gene TRBJ1-5; TRBD1 agrees at 8 bases. Specimen: CD4+ or CD8+ T cells sorted from blood, collected in a trial of the OX40 agonist ivuxolimab. The CDR3 spells CASSPGQGNQPQHF. Here the CDR3 DNA reads TGTGCCAGCAGCCCGGGACAGGGCAATCAGCCCCAGCATTTT.